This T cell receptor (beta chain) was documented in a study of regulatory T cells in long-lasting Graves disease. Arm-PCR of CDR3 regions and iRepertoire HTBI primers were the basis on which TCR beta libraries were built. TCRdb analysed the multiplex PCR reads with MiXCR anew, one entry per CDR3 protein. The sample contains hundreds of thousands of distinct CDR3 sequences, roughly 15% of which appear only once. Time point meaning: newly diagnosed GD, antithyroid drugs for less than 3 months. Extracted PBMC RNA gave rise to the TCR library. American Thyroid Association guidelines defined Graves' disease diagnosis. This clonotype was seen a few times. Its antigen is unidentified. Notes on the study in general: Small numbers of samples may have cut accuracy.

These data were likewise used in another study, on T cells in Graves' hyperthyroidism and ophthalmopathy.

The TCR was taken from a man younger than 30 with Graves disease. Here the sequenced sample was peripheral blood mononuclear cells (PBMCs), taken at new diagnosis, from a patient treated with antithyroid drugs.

CDR3 bases: TGTGCCAGCAGTGAATGGGGACAGGGGGGCACTGAAGCTTTCTTT. This translates into CASSEWGQGGTEAFF. The chain carries TRBV25-1 and TRBJ1-1, with TRBD1 matching 11 bases. The CDR3 covers 15 residues. Trimming took 1 base from V and 4 from J; bases not matched to a gene: 2. The V gene's germline CDR1 is MGHDK and CDR2 SYGVNS.